This TCR beta chain appears in the sequencing data of a study of T cell responses to AZD1222 COVID-19 vaccine. Study-level information: Whether given at about 4 or about 12 weeks, second doses were pooled.

The CDR3 runs 18 residues. Germline V gene data show CDR1 as MGHRA and CDR2 as YSYEKL. V lost 0 bases, J lost 6 bases, and 11 bases stayed unmatched. This clone has just a few counts. Produced via immunoSEQ multiplex PCR; TCRdb's table is partial and in-frame only. The sample contains around 100,000 clones, over 75% of which appear only once. The source material was peripheral blood, sampled on day 0 of AZD1222 vaccination. The receptor was derived from an adult in good health. The V call is TRBV4-1, the J call TRBJ2-1; 10 positions agree with TRBD2. CDR3 sequence reads: CASSQEIPLAGGSNEQFF. CDR3 coding DNA: TGCGCCAGCAGCCAAGAGATCCCCTTAGCGGGAGGTAGCAATGAGCAGTTCTTC.